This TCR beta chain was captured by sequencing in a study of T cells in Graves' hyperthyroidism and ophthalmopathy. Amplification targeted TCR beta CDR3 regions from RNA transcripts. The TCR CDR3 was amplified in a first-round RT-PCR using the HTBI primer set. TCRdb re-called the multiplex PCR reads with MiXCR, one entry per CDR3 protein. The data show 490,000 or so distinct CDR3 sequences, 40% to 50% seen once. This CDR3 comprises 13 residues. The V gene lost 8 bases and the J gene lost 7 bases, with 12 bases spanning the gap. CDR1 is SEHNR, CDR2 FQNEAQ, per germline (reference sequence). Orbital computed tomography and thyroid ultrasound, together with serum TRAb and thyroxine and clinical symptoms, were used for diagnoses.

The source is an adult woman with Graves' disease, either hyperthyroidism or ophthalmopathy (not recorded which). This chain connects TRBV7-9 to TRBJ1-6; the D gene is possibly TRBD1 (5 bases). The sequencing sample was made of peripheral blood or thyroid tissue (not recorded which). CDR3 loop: CASGARQNSPLHF. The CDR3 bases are TGTGCCAGCGGGGCCAGACAGAATTCACCCCTCCACTTT.